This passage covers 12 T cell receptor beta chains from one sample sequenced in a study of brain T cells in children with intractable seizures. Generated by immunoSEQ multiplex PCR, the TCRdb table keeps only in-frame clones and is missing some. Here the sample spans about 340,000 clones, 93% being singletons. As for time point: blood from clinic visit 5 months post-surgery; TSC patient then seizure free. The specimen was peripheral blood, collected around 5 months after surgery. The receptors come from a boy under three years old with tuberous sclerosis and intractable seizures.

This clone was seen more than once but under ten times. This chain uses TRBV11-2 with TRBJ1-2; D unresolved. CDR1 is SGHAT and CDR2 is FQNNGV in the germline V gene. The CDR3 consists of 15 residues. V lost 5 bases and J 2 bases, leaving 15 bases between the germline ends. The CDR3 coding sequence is TGTGCCAGCAGCCAAACCGCAGGTGACAACTATGGCTACACCTTC. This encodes CASSQTAGDNYGYTF. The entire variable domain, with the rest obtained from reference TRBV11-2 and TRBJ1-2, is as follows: EAGVAQSPRYKIIEKRQSVAFWCNPISGHATLYWYQQILGQGPKLLIQFQNNGVVDDSQLPKDRFSAERLKGVDSTLKIQPAKLEDSAVYLCASSQTAGDNYGYTFGSGTRLTVV.

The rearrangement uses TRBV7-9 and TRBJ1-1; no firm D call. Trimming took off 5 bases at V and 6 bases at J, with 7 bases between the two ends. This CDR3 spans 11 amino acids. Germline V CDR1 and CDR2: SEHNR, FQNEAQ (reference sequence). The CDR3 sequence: CASSPWPEAFF. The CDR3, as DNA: TGTGCCAGCAGCCCTTGGCCTGAAGCTTTCTTT.

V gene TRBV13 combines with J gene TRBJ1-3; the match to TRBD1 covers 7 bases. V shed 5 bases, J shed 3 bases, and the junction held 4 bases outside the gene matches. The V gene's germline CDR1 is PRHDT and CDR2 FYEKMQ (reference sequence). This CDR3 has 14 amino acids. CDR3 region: CASSLGTVGNTIYF. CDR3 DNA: TGTGCCAGCAGCCTCGGGACAGTTGGAAACACCATATATTTT.

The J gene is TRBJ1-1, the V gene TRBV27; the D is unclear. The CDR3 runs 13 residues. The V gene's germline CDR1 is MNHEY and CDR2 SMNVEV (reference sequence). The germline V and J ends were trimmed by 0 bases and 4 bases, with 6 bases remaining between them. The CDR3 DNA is TGTGCCAGCAGTTTATCGCCCGGCACTGAAGCTTTCTTT. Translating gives CASSLSPGTEAFF.

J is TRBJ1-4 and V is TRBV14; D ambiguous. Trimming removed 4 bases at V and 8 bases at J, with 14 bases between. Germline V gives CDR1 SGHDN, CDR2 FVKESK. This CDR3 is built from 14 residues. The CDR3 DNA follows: TGTGCCAGCAGCCTAAGGGTGAAGGAGGAAAAACTGTTTTTT. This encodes CASSLRVKEEKLFF.

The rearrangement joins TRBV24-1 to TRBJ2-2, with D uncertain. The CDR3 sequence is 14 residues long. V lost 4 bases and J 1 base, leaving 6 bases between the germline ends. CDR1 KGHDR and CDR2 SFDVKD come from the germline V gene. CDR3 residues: CATSERQNTGELFF. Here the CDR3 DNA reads TGTGCCACCAGTGAACGACAGAACACCGGGGAGCTGTTTTTT.

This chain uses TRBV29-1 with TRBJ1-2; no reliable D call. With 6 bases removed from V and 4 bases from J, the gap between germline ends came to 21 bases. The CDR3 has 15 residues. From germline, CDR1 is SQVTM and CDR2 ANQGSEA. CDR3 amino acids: CSVLPEEGFFYGYTF. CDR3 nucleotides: TGCAGCGTCCTACCCGAGGAGGGTTTTTTCTATGGCTACACCTTC.

The CDR3 bases are TGTGCCTGGAGTGAAGACTTAGGGCAGCCCCAGCATTTT. Translating gives CAWSEDLGQPQHF. The chain has TRBV30 and TRBJ1-5; unclear D gene. The V end lost 1 base, the J end lost 7 bases, and 11 bases lay between the germline ends. The CDR3 has 13 residues. The V gene's germline CDR1 is GTSNPN and CDR2 SVGIG (reference sequence).

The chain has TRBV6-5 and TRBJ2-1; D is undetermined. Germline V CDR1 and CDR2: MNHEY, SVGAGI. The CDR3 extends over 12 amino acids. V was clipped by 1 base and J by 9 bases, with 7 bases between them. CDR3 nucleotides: TGTGCCAGCAGTTACTTAGGTCGTGAGCAGTTCTTC. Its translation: CASSYLGREQFF.

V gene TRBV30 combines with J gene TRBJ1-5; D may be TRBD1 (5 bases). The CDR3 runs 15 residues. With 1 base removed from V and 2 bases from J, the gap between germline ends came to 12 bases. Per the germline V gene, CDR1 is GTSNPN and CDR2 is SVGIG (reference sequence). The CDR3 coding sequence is TGTGCCTGGAGTGGGGGGGTCAAAGGCAATCAGCCCCAGCATTTT. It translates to CAWSGGVKGNQPQHF.

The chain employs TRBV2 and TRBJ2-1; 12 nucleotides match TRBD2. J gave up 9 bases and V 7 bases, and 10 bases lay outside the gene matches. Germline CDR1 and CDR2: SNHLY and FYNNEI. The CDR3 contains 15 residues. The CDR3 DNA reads TGTGCCAGCACCCTGACTAGCGGGAGAGTTATTGAGCAGTTCTTC. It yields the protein CASTLTSGRVIEQFF.

DNA of the CDR3: TGCGCCAGCAGCTTGGAAACGCGGAAAGGGGCACACCCGAGGGACACTGAAGCTTTCTTT. It specifies CASSLETRKGAHPRDTEAFF. The chain joins TRBV5-1 to TRBJ1-1; weak D call: TRBD1 (5 bases). The germline V gene encodes CDR1 SGHRS and CDR2 YFSETQ. V lost 0 bases, J lost 3 bases, and 27 bases lay in between. The CDR3 runs to 20 residues.